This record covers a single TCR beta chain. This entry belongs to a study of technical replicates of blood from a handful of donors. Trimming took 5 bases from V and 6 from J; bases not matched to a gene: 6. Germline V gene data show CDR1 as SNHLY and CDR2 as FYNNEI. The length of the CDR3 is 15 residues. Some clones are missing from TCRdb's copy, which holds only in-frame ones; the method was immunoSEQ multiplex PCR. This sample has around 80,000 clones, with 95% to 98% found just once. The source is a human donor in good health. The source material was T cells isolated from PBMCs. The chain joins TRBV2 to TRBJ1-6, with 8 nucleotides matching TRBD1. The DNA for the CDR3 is TGTGCCAGCAGTCCCGGGACAGGCCTTAATTCACCCCTCCACTTT. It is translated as CASSPGTGLNSPLHF.